A selection of T cell receptor beta chains follows, all from one sample in a study of T cell responses to AZD1222 COVID-19 vaccine. Sequencing used immunoSEQ multiplex PCR; TCRdb keeps in-frame clones, though not all of them. The data hold some 40,000 clones, with about four fifths observed a single time. The starting material was peripheral blood, obtained 28 days after the second dose of the MenACWY control vaccine. These receptors were collected from an adult who received the MenACWY meningococcal vaccine as a control. The CDR3 runs from the conserved cysteine through the conserved F or W. Each record gives: V gene, D gene, J gene, clone size, CDR3 DNA, CDR3 protein. The D gene is left open where the match is weak. Clone size, where shown, is once, few, many, or a class for clones that have expanded.

>TRBV5-4|TRBD1|TRBJ1-6|.
TGTGCCAGCAGCCCAGGGACAGGGGGCTGGATGGATTCACCCCTCCACTTT
CASSPGTGGWMDSPLHF
>TRBV4-1|TRBD2|TRBJ2-5|.
TGCGCCCCCACCCGCCAGGCCCCTAGCGGGAGGGTCGTACCACAAGAGACCCAGTACTTC
CAPTRQAPSGRVVPQETQYF
>TRBV6-2/TRBV6-3|TRBD2|TRBJ2-7|.
TGTGCCAGCAGTTACTCGATTCGCCTCTCGATGGGGACTAGCTCCTACGAGCAGTACTTC
CASSYSIRLSMGTSSYEQYF
>TRBV21-1|.|TRBJ2-7|.
TGTGCCAGCAGGCGGAGACAGGGGTCCTACGAGCAGTACTTC
CASRRRQGSYEQYF
>TRBV30|.|TRBJ2-6|.
TGTGCCTGGGTGACAGGCACCTTCTCTGGGGCCAACGTCCTGACTTTC
CAWVTGTFSGANVLTF
>TRBV25-1|.|TRBJ1-2|.
TGTGCCAGCAGTGAAGTGGACGAGTTGGGGGGCTACACCTTC
CASSEVDELGGYTF
>TRBV12-3/TRBV12-4|TRBD1|TRBJ1-2|.
TGTGCCAGCAGTCCTACAGGGGGCTATGGCTACACCTTC
CASSPTGGYGYTF
>TRBV30|TRBD1|TRBJ1-1|.
TGTGCCGGGACAGGGAGGCAAGCTTTCTTT
CAGTGRQAFF
>TRBV6-4|.|TRBJ2-3|.
TGTGCCAGCAGCAATACCGGAGCCAGCACAGATACGCAGTATTTT
CASSNTGASTDTQYF
>TRBV10-1|TRBD2|TRBJ2-5|.
TGCGCCAGCAGTGAGTCGAAGGGACTAGCGGGAGGAGAGACCCAGTACTTC
CASSESKGLAGGETQYF
>TRBV28|.|TRBJ2-7|.
TGTGCCAGCAGTTTATCTCCAAGGGGCTACGAGCAGTACTTC
CASSLSPRGYEQYF
>TRBV10-3|.|TRBJ1-2|.
TGTGCCATCAGGAGGCAGTCTGGGCTCAACTATGGCTACACCTTC
CAIRRQSGLNYGYTF
>TRBV29-1|.|TRBJ1-1|.
TGCAGCGTTGAAGGGGGAGGGAACACTGAAGCTTTCTTT
CSVEGGGNTEAFF
>TRBV5-5|.|TRBJ1-1|.
TGTGCCAGCAGCTTGTTGGGGGAAGCTTTCTTT
CASSLLGEAFF
>TRBV5-6|.|TRBJ1-5|.
TGTGCCAGCAGCTTGGCCGGGGGGCCCCAGCATTTT
CASSLAGGPQHF
>TRBV7-7|.|TRBJ2-6|.
TGTGCCAGCAGTTCGGACCGCTCTGGGGCCAACGTCCTGACTTTC
CASSSDRSGANVLTF
>TRBV19|.|TRBJ1-4|.
TGTGCCAGTAGTACCGGGGGGAATAATGAAAAACTGTTTTTT
CASSTGGNNEKLFF
>TRBV10-1|TRBD2|TRBJ2-1|once
TGCGCCAGCAGTGTAGGACTAGCGGGATCCAGCTCCTACAATGAGCAGTTCTTC
CASSVGLAGSSSYNEQFF
>TRBV3-1/TRBV3-2|.|TRBJ2-3|.
TGTGCCAGCAGCCAAGATGAGTTTTCACAGTATTTT
CASSQDEFSQYF
>TRBV9|TRBD1|TRBJ2-2|.
TGTGCCAGCAGAGGGGGCCATTCGAACACCGGGGAGCTGTTTTTT
CASRGGHSNTGELFF
>TRBV27|TRBD2|TRBJ2-1|.
TGTGCCAGCAGGCGGTCGGGTATTTTCGGGACTAGCGGGGGCTACAATGAGCAGTTCTTC
CASRRSGIFGTSGGYNEQFF
>TRBV5-5|.|TRBJ1-5|.
TGTGCCAGCAGCTTGGTCCGGGACCGCAATCAGCCCCAGCATTTT
CASSLVRDRNQPQHF
>TRBV10-3|.|TRBJ1-1|.
TGTGCCATCAGAGCCGGGACATCTATCAACACTGAAGCTTTCTTT
CAIRAGTSINTEAFF
>TRBV9|TRBD1|TRBJ1-1|.
TGTGCCAGCAGCGTAGGAAACAGGGGAGCAGCTTTCTTT
CASSVGNRGAAFF
>TRBV5-1|.|TRBJ1-1|.
TGCGCCAGCAGCTCCACTCTTACGGGCACTGAAGCTTTCTTT
CASSSTLTGTEAFF
>TRBV29-1|.|TRBJ2-5|.
TGCAGCGTCGGGAAGCGGACGCAAGAGACCCAGTACTTC
CSVGKRTQETQYF
>TRBV12-5|TRBD1|TRBJ1-1|once
TGTGCTAGTGCAGGGACAGGGGGCGTGAACACTGAAGCTTTCTTT
CASAGTGGVNTEAFF
>TRBV7-9|.|TRBJ1-2|.
TGTGCCAGCAGCTTAGGGGGGATTGAGGATGGCTACACCTTC
CASSLGGIEDGYTF
>TRBV10-1|.|TRBJ2-1|.
TGCGCCAGCAGTGAGCGGCTGAAGAATGAGCAGTTCTTC
CASSERLKNEQFF
>TRBV29-1|.|TRBJ1-3|.
TGCAGCGTCGCGCTAGGGATTGGAAACACCATATATTTT
CSVALGIGNTIYF
>TRBV27|TRBD1|TRBJ1-6|once
TGTGCCAGCAGACCTTGGGACAGGGGGGATTCACCCCTCCACTTT
CASRPWDRGDSPLHF
>TRBV18|.|TRBJ1-5|.
TGTGCCAGCTCACCACTTAGCAATCAGCCCCAGCATTTT
CASSPLSNQPQHF
>TRBV28|TRBD1|TRBJ1-5|few
TGTGCCAGCGGACAGGGATTTATCTCTCAGCCCCAGCATTTT
CASGQGFISQPQHF
>TRBV5-6|TRBD1|TRBJ2-5|.
TGTGCCAGCAGCGCAGGGGGCGGCCCAGAGACCCAGTACTTC
CASSAGGGPETQYF
>TRBV5-1|.|TRBJ2-1|.
TGCGCCAGCAGCAACGCCCCCAGCTCCTACAATGAGCAGTTCTTC
CASSNAPSSYNEQFF
>TRBV25-1|TRBD1|TRBJ2-7|.
TGTGCCAGCAGTAGGACAGGGCACTACGAGCAGTACTTC
CASSRTGHYEQYF
>TRBV28|TRBD2|TRBJ2-1|.
TGTGCCAGCAGTATACCATTAGCGGGAGGGTCGAGGAATGAGCAGTTCTTC
CASSIPLAGGSRNEQFF
>TRBV7-9|TRBD1|TRBJ1-1|.
TGTGCCAGCAGCCTGACAGGGTATGTGGCTTTCTTT
CASSLTGYVAFF
>TRBV10-2|.|TRBJ2-7|.
TGCGCCAGCAGTCCAAATAGCGAGCAGTACTTC
CASSPNSEQYF
>TRBV18|.|TRBJ1-5|.
TGTGCCAGCTCACCCGGGGGGACTGGCAATCAGCCCCAGCATTTT
CASSPGGTGNQPQHF
>TRBV28|TRBD1|TRBJ1-5|.
TGTGCCAGCAGTTTAGGGACAGGGGGCGATCAGCCCCAGCATTTT
CASSLGTGGDQPQHF
>TRBV30|TRBD1|TRBJ1-1|.
TGTGCCTGGACCAGGGGACAGAGGGGCACTGAAGCTTTCTTT
CAWTRGQRGTEAFF
>TRBV11-2|TRBD1|TRBJ1-1|.
TGTGCCAGCAGCCTTGGACAGGGGACTGAAGCTTTCTTT
CASSLGQGTEAFF
>TRBV7-9|.|TRBJ2-3|.
TGTGCCAGCAGCCTGACGACTAGCACAGATACGCAGTATTTT
CASSLTTSTDTQYF
>TRBV28|TRBD1|TRBJ2-5|.
TGTGCCAGCAGTTTATTAGGGACAGGGGGAGAGACCCAGTACTTC
CASSLLGTGGETQYF
>TRBV6-1|.|TRBJ1-4|.
TGTGCCAGCAGTGAAGATATGGGTGAAAAACTGTTTTTT
CASSEDMGEKLFF
>TRBV7-2|.|TRBJ1-1|.
TGTGCCAGCAGCTTAACGGTGGGCACTGAAGCTTTCTTT
CASSLTVGTEAFF
>TRBV19|.|TRBJ1-1|.
TGTGCCAGTAGTATAGGGAACACTGAAGCTTTCTTT
CASSIGNTEAFF
>TRBV27|.|TRBJ1-2|few
TGTGCCAGCAGTTTATCCGGGAACTATGGCTACACCTTC
CASSLSGNYGYTF
>TRBV28|TRBD1|TRBJ2-7|.
TGTGCCAGCAGTTCACAGGGGGCCTCCTACGAGCAGTACTTC
CASSSQGASYEQYF
>TRBV11-2|.|TRBJ2-2|few
TGTGCCAGCAGCTTCGGACAGAACACCGGGGAGCTGTTTTTT
CASSFGQNTGELFF
>TRBV12-3/TRBV12-4|TRBD1|TRBJ1-2|.
TGTGCCAGCAGCAAACAGGGGGCGGACGGCTACACCTTC
CASSKQGADGYTF
>TRBV12-3/TRBV12-4|.|TRBJ1-2|once
TGTGCCAGCAGCCCCAGCGCGTATGGCTACACCTTC
CASSPSAYGYTF
>TRBV11-2|.|TRBJ2-1|.
TGTGCCAGCAGCCAGGGGCCTGCCCCCGATGAGCAGTTCTTC
CASSQGPAPDEQFF